These T cell receptor beta chains were read from a single sample in a study of T cells expressing NK-cell markers. TCRdb re-called the 5' RACE reads; one entry per CDR3 protein, DNA not given. In all, the sample yields some 340,000 distinct CDR3 sequences. Sequencing was carried out using blood T cells: a sorted CD56 or NKG2C T cell subset, CD4+ or CD8+ T cells, or bulk PBMC T cells (not recorded which). These receptor sequences come from a man aged 18-69 years in good health. CDR3s include the opening cysteine and the closing phenylalanine or tryptophan.

v_call,cdr3_length,j_call,cdr3_aa
TRBV7-8,13,TRBJ2-2,CASSLFVSGELFF
TRBV12-3/TRBV12-4,14,TRBJ2-3,CASSPSWKPDTQYF
TRBV20-1,15,TRBJ2-7,CSANQRGKTVYEQYF
TRBV11-2,14,TRBJ2-5,CASSLVRGMKTQYF
TRBV7-9,11,TRBJ1-1,CASSSGVTAFF
TRBV6-1,18,TRBJ2-7,CASSGGGPGRLISYEQYF
TRBV3-1,15,TRBJ1-4,CASSHVGGRNEKLFF
TRBV2,12,TRBJ1-3,CASGYSGNTIYF
TRBV14,16,TRBJ2-2,CASSQNTGVLTGELFF
TRBV2,13,TRBJ2-7,CASRRTGQGEQYF
TRBV20-1,14,TRBJ2-7,CSARDQGTGNRQYF
TRBV27,15,TRBJ2-7,CASSRRTGNVYEQYF
TRBV6-2/TRBV6-3,14,TRBJ2-1,CASSYSGRNNEQFF
TRBV5-1,17,TRBJ2-2,CASSLAFGGPNTGELFF
TRBV20-1,17,TRBJ1-5,CSARDFRGVDSNQPQHF
TRBV7-3,15,TRBJ2-1,CASSLGGAIYNEQFF
TRBV3-1,12,TRBJ2-7,CASNDRDSSQYF
TRBV12-3/TRBV12-4,14,TRBJ2-4,CASSRSSGVNIQYF
TRBV6-5,14,TRBJ1-1,CASTVLVGNTEAFF
TRBV28,15,TRBJ1-5,CASNKGRGGNQPQHF
TRBV15,16,TRBJ2-7,CATSRKTGTGIHRQYF
TRBV25-1,14,TRBJ2-5,CASSESLIGETQYF
TRBV27,17,TRBJ2-6,CASRGWGNSSGANVLTF
TRBV12-3/TRBV12-4,14,TRBJ1-2,CASSKMGQIYGYTF
TRBV27,14,TRBJ2-4,CASSLVPPGDIQYF
TRBV6-1,13,TRBJ2-6,CASSDHGVNVLTF
TRBV28,13,TRBJ2-7,CASRTPLSYEQYF
TRBV30,13,TRBJ1-2,CAWSYGWDYGYTF
TRBV27,16,TRBJ2-1,CASTTSGGGAYNEQFF